This T cell receptor (beta chain) was identified in a study of identical twins. No donor was unhealthy or non-Caucasian. CDR3 size: 14 residues. Germline V lookup: CDR1 LGHDT, CDR2 YNNKEL (reference sequence). The germline V and J ends were trimmed by 2 bases and 5 bases, with 10 bases remaining between them. TCRdb reprocessed the 5' RACE reads with MiXCR, giving one entry per CDR3 protein. This sample carries around 1.7 million distinct CDR3 sequences, under 35% of them seen once, and the ten largest clones take under 0.35%. The chain joins TRBV3-1 to TRBJ1-3; D not resolved. The material sequenced was cord blood. The clonotype was recovered from a newborn girl in good health. The CDR3 sequence is CASSQWALRNTIYF. The CDR3 bases are TGTGCCAGCAGCCAATGGGCGTTGAGAAACACCATATATTTT. The whole variable domain, remainder taken from reference TRBV3-1 and TRBJ1-3, is DTAVSQTPKYLVTQMGNDKSIKCEQNLGHDTMYWYKQDSKKFLKIMFSYNNKELIINETVPNRFSPKSPDKAHLNLHINSLELGDSAVYFCASSQWALRNTIYFGEGSWLTVV.